Shown below are 8 T cell receptor beta chains from a single sample sequenced in a study of T cell responses to AZD1222 COVID-19 vaccine (dated by TCRdb to about 2021). Library preparation was by the immunoSEQ multiplex PCR assay. Sourced from immuneACCESS, this table was stored by TCRdb with only in-frame sequences that have V and J called. A share of the clones is absent; for the studies checked, an unresolved V gene accounts for under half, and the remainder has no known explanation. In all, the sample holds 150,000 or so clones, and 93% of those were seen once. In total, the top ten clones hold roughly 0.9% of the sample. Interpreted using the paper, the time point label stands for: baseline before first vaccination. This sample comprised peripheral blood, obtained on day 0 of AZD1222 vaccination. All receptors come from an adult in good health.

The chain carries TRBV3-1 (or the pseudogene TRBV3-2) and TRBJ2-1; 7 bases map to TRBD2. Germline V gene sequence: CDR1 LGHDT, CDR2 YNNKEL (reference sequence). The CDR3 totals 21 residues. With 4 bases clipped from V and 3 bases from J, the junction kept 24 bases outside the gene matches. The CDR3 coding sequence is TGTGCCAGCAGCCCCCATGACCTTAGCGGGCGGCTGGGGTGGGACTACAATGAGCAGTTCTTC. It encodes CASSPHDLSGRLGWDYNEQFF.

This rearrangement joins TRBV4-2 to TRBJ1-2; 8 bases are a match to TRBD1. CDR3 size: 15 residues. Trimming at V came to 0 bases and at J to 7 bases, leaving 7 bases not matched to a gene. The germline V gene encodes CDR1 LGHNA and CDR2 YNFKEQ. CDR3 coding DNA: TGTGCCAGCAGCCAAGAGTCAGGGGGCGCGGTTGGCTACACCTTC. It translates to CASSQESGGAVGYTF.

V is TRBV7-8 and J is TRBJ2-1; 9 bases align to TRBD1. The germline V gene has CDR1 SGHVS and CDR2 FQNEAQ. The CDR3 has 16 amino acids. V lost 3 bases to trimming and J lost 3 bases; unmatched junction nucleotides: 6. This CDR3 reads CASSFQQGANYNEQFF. The CDR3 coding sequence is TGTGCCAGCAGCTTCCAACAGGGGGCCAACTACAATGAGCAGTTCTTC.

This chain connects TRBV13 to TRBJ1-2; a possible D gene is TRBD1 (6 bases). The ends were cut back, 0 bases at V and 3 bases at J, with 8 bases in the middle. The germline V gene encodes CDR1 PRHDT and CDR2 FYEKMQ (reference sequence). This CDR3 has 14 residues. The DNA for the CDR3 is TGTGCCAGCAGCTTAGGACAGGGCCACTATGGCTACACCTTC. It codes for CASSLGQGHYGYTF. The full variable domain, rest sourced from reference TRBV13 and TRBJ1-2, is AAGVIQSPRHLIKEKRETATLKCYPIPRHDTVYWYQQGPGQDPQFLISFYEKMQSDKGSIPDRFSAQQFSDYHSELNMSSLELGDSALYFCASSLGQGHYGYTFGSGTRLTVV.

The V and J genes are TRBV30 and TRBJ1-5; the D gene is possibly TRBD1 (5 bases). Per germline, CDR1 GTSNPN and CDR2 SVGIG (reference sequence). The CDR3 spans 13 residues. Trimming left V 0 bases short and J 8 bases short, with 11 bases between. In nucleotides, the CDR3 is TGTGCCTGGAGTGTTGGGCAGGGAAAGCCCCAGCATTTT. This translates into CAWSVGQGKPQHF.

DNA of the CDR3: TGTGCCAGTAGTATATCGCGGGGGACCTACGAGCAGTACTTC. It yields the protein CASSISRGTYEQYF. V gene TRBV19 combines with J gene TRBJ2-7; 7 bases line up with TRBD2. Germline-derived CDR1 and CDR2 are LNHDA and SQIVND (reference sequence). J lost 2 bases, V lost 2 bases, and 3 bases had no gene match. The CDR3 has 14 amino acids. The full variable domain, rest sourced from reference TRBV19 and TRBJ2-7, is DGGITQSPKYLFRKEGQNVTLSCEQNLNHDAMYWYRQDPGQGLRLIYYSQIVNDFQKGDIAEGYSVSREKKESFPLTVTSAQKNPTAFYLCASSISRGTYEQYFGPGTRLTVT.

This rearrangement joins TRBV4-3 to TRBJ1-4; no reliable D call. The germline gives CDR1 LGHNA, CDR2 YSLEER. The CDR3 contains 18 residues. Trimming removed 0 bases at V and 0 bases at J, with 14 bases between. The DNA for the CDR3 is TGCGCCAGCAGCCAAGATCTGTACACAGCCTCAACTAATGAAAAACTGTTTTTT. This codes for CASSQDLYTASTNEKLFF.

The chain links TRBV19 to TRBJ2-1; TRBD2 agrees at 12 bases. The trim removed 4 bases at V and 5 bases at J, leaving 3 bases unmatched. The germline CDR1 and CDR2 sequences are LNHDA and SQIVND (reference sequence). This CDR3 contains 15 residues. CDR3 protein: CASSRTSGENNEQFF. CDR3 bases: TGTGCCAGTAGTAGGACTAGCGGGGAAAACAATGAGCAGTTCTTC.